These 15 T cell receptor beta chains were sequenced from one sample in a study of T-cell reconstitution after alpha-beta-depleted transplantation in children. Unique molecular identifiers were used to barcode this TCRbeta library. MiXCR, run by TCRdb on the PCR reads, gives a single entry per CDR3 protein. The sample has around 490,000 distinct CDR3 sequences; approximately 10% are singletons. The sequencing used PBMCs, mostly from graft donor cells, collected 180 days after TCRalphabeta/CD19-depleted stem cell transplant. These receptors came from a female patient younger than 10 who had a stem cell transplant for aplastic anemia, so the T cells may come from the graft donor.

In its sample, this clonotype was seen a few times. The chain couples TRBV20-1 to TRBJ2-1; the match to TRBD2 covers 14 bases. V lost 4 bases and J lost 8; bases outside the gene matches: 4. Germline-derived CDR1 and CDR2 are DFQATT and SNEGSKA (reference sequence). The CDR3 runs 14 residues. CDR3 region: CSATGTSGSYEQFF. CDR3 nucleotide sequence: TGCAGTGCTACCGGGACTAGCGGGAGCTATGAGCAGTTCTTC.

The table lists this clonotype with many counts. The genes are TRBV5-5 and TRBJ2-7; 7 bases align to TRBD1. Germline V gene lookup returns CDR1 SGHKS and CDR2 YYEKEE (reference sequence). The J segment lost 0 bases and the V segment lost 4 bases, leaving 4 bases of the junction unmatched. The CDR3 loop spans 14 amino acids. CDR3 coding DNA: TGTGCCAGCAGCGCCAGGGGGAGCTCCTACGAGCAGTACGTC. Its translation is CASSARGSSYEQYV.

This sequence joins TRBV28 and TRBJ2-1, with TRBD2 matching over 9 bases. V lost 8 bases to trimming and J lost 9 bases; unmatched junction nucleotides: 11. CDR1 and CDR2 (germline): MDHEN, SYDVKM. This CDR3 has 14 residues. This CDR3 is CASRGVAGALEQFF. The CDR3, as DNA: TGTGCCAGCCGTGGGGTAGCGGGAGCCCTTGAGCAGTTCTTC.

This clonotype was observed a few times. The rearrangement links TRBV9 to TRBJ1-2, with D unclear. V was clipped by 3 bases and J by 7 bases, with 10 bases between them. The CDR3 loop spans 12 amino acids. Per the germline V gene, CDR1 is SGDLS and CDR2 is YYNGEE. The CDR3 DNA reads as TGTGCCAGCAGCGGAGATTGGGGTGGCTACACCTTC. Translated, it gives CASSGDWGGYTF.

The chain combines TRBV7-2 with TRBJ2-2, with 7 nucleotides matching TRBD2. Per the germline V gene, CDR1 is SGHTA and CDR2 is FQGNSA. With 5 bases clipped from V and 6 bases from J, the junction kept 9 bases outside the gene matches. CDR3 length: 15 residues. As DNA, the CDR3 is TGTGCCAGCAGCCCAATCCCAGCGGGACCCGGGGAGCTGTTTTTT. It specifies CASSPIPAGPGELFF.

The V call is TRBV6-5, the J call TRBJ1-5, with D unresolved. The germline gives CDR1 MNHEY, CDR2 SVGAGI. The V end was cut by 0 bases, the J end by 6 bases, with 12 bases between. The CDR3 loop spans 15 amino acids. The CDR3 here is CASSYSMGTGQPQHF. The DNA for the CDR3 is TGTGCCAGCAGTTACTCTATGGGAACCGGTCAGCCCCAGCATTTT.

The table lists this clonotype with many counts. The rearrangement joins TRBV15 to TRBJ2-7; the match to TRBD1 covers 9 bases. The V segment lost 3 bases and the J segment 4 bases; nucleotides outside the gene matches: 7. The CDR3 extends over 15 amino acids. CDR1 and CDR2 (germline): LNHNV, YYDKDF (reference sequence). CDR3 bases: TGTGCCACCAGCAGTGACAGGGGGGCTGCGTACGAGCAGTACGTC. Encoded protein: CATSSDRGAAYEQYV.

The rearrangement links TRBV5-6 to TRBJ2-3; D not certain. Germline CDR1 is SGHDT and CDR2 is YYEEEE. Trimming removed 4 bases at V and 6 bases at J, with 12 bases between. This CDR3 spans 13 amino acids. Here the CDR3 reads CASSASVADTQYF. The CDR3 DNA reads as TGTGCCAGCAGCGCCTCAGTGGCGGATACGCAGTATTTT.

This clonotype was seen ten or more times. CDR3 nucleotide sequence: TGTGCCAGCGGCCCTAGCACCCCAGGAGATACGCAGTATTTT. Its protein is CASGPSTPGDTQYF. The chain combines TRBV28 with TRBJ2-3, with TRBD2 as a possible D gene (5 bases). The CDR3 has 14 amino acids. Germline-derived CDR1 and CDR2 are MDHEN and SYDVKM. Between the trimmed V and J ends, which lost 8 bases and 5 bases, there was a span of 17 bases. The full variable domain, in which reference TRBV28 and TRBJ2-3 provide the parts outside the CDR3, is DVKVTQSSRYLVKRTGEKVFLECVQDMDHENMFWYRQDPGLGLRLIYFSYDVKMKEKGDIPEGYSVSREKKERFSLILESASTNQTSMYLCASGPSTPGDTQYFGPGTRLTVL.

This clonotype came up a few times. The chain joins TRBV7-2 to TRBJ1-3; D is uncertain. Germline loops: CDR1 SGHTA, CDR2 FQGNSA. The CDR3 is 16 amino acids. Trimming stripped 1 base from V and 8 bases from J, with 18 bases between. CDR3 sequence reads: CASSLVQLATGHTIYF. The CDR3 DNA sequence: TGTGCCAGCAGCTTAGTCCAATTAGCCACCGGGCACACCATATATTTT.

The V gene is TRBV10-3, the J gene TRBJ2-5, with no clear D. V was pared by 10 bases and J by 5 bases, with 23 bases between. This CDR3 is built from 15 residues. CDR1 is ENHRY, CDR2 SYGVKD, per germline. The CDR3 here is CATYPGRADWETQYF. The CDR3 DNA is TGTGCCACCTACCCCGGTAGGGCAGACTGGGAGACCCAGTACTTC.

In its sample, this clonotype was seen many times. The chain employs TRBV24-1 and TRBJ2-5, with D tentatively TRBD1 (6 bases). Germline V gene data show CDR1 as KGHDR and CDR2 as SFDVKD. V dropped 9 bases and J dropped 1 base, with 17 bases sitting between them. The CDR3 is made up of 15 amino acids. In nucleotides, the CDR3 is TGTGCCACCTCTACGGGTCCAGGGGCCCAAGAGACCCAGTACTTC. It specifies CATSTGPGAQETQYF.

This clonotype was seen more than once but under ten times. The V and J genes are TRBV12-3 or TRBV12-4 and TRBJ2-1; D possibly corresponds to TRBD2 (6 bases). The ends were cut back, 0 bases at V and 7 bases at J, with 19 bases in the middle. The CDR3 runs to 17 residues. This CDR3 is CASSLARVFLRENEQFF. DNA for the CDR3: TGTGCCAGCAGTTTAGCCCGGGTCTTCCTTCGGGAGAATGAGCAGTTCTTC.

In this sample, this clonotype turned up a few times. V is TRBV20-1 and J is TRBJ2-1; D is perhaps TRBD2 (5 bases). CDR3 length: 14 amino acids. V lost 2 bases, J lost 9 bases, and 17 bases lay in between. Germline CDR1 DFQATT, CDR2 SNEGSKA (reference sequence). CDR3 residues: CSARRVRDKGEQFF. DNA of the CDR3: TGCAGTGCTAGAAGGGTACGGGATAAGGGTGAGCAGTTCTTC.

The chain links TRBV5-1 to TRBJ2-1, with 10 bases identical to TRBD2. Germline CDR1 and CDR2: SGHRS and YFSETQ. The CDR3 extends over 16 amino acids. V dropped 3 bases and J dropped 5; count of bases not matched to a gene: 8. The CDR3 DNA sequence: TGCGCCAGCAGCTCCGCCGGGACTAGCGTTAACAATGAGCAGTTCTTC. This encodes CASSSAGTSVNNEQFF.